Shown below are 6 T cell receptor beta chains from a single sample sequenced in a study of T-cell reconstitution after alpha-beta-depleted transplantation in children (dated by TCRdb to 2016 to 2017). Libraries were prepared through PCR. For sequencing, an Illumina HiSeq 2500 was employed. TCR library preparation used molecular barcoding, with unique molecular identifiers applied to normalize quantification of the TCRbeta repertoire. Through fastp at Q25 and MiXCR, TCRdb rebuilt clones from the public reads, retaining in-frame beta chains. When rows share a CDR3 protein, they turn into one entry using the most common DNA and genes. A total of under 70,000 distinct CDR3 sequences appear in this sample, about a tenth of them only once. The ten top clones hold less than 15% of the sample. The treatment or condition label corresponds to: allogeneic hematopoietic cell transplantation with graft depleted of TCRalphabeta T cells and CD19 B cells.

Here the sequenced sample was PBMCs, taken before TCRalphabeta/CD19-depleted stem cell transplant. The receptor set was obtained from a boy aged 5-17 years with acute myeloid leukemia, due to receive a stem cell transplant.

The chain is built from TRBV5-1 and TRBJ2-7; 8 bases match TRBD2. Germline V gives CDR1 SGHRS, CDR2 YFSETQ. This CDR3 has 14 amino acids. J gave up 0 bases and V 4 bases, and 3 bases lay outside the gene matches. The CDR3 nucleotides are TGCGCCAGCAGCCCAGCGGGAGCCTCCTACGAGCAGTACTTC. Its translation is CASSPAGASYEQYF.

This clonotype appeared many times. V is TRBV29-1 and J is TRBJ1-5; 8 bases are shared with TRBD1. This CDR3 has 13 residues. Germline loops: CDR1 SQVTM, CDR2 ANQGSEA. The J segment lost 3 bases and the V segment lost 6 bases, leaving 4 bases of the junction unmatched. The CDR3 protein is CSVRTGNNQPQHF. The CDR3 DNA is TGCAGCGTAAGGACAGGGAACAATCAGCCCCAGCATTTT.

This clonotype was observed at least ten times. The rearrangement links TRBV4-1 to TRBJ1-5; D gene uncertain. CDR1 and CDR2 from the germline V gene are MGHRA and YSYEKL. Trimming stripped 4 bases from V and 8 bases from J, with 12 bases between. CDR3 size: 13 residues. CDR3 nucleotide sequence: TGCGCCAGCAGCCGATCGACTCAAGAGCCCCAGCATTTT. It encodes CASSRSTQEPQHF.

This clonotype has ten or more counts. The chain carries TRBV7-1 and TRBJ2-1, with 14 bases matching TRBD2. TRBV7-1 is sorted into the ORF group, with uncertain function. V shed 3 bases and J 3 bases; nucleotides not matched to a gene: 22. The CDR3 loop spans 23 amino acids. The CDR3 region is CASSSYTTPGLAGVEGRYNEQFF. CDR3 nucleotides: TGTGCCAGCAGCTCCTACACAACGCCGGGACTAGCGGGAGTTGAGGGACGCTACAATGAGCAGTTCTTC.

In this sample, this clonotype turned up many times. The V and J genes are TRBV12-3 or TRBV12-4 and TRBJ2-1; no clear D. The CDR3 runs to 14 residues. Trimming cost V 3 bases and J 4 bases, with 10 bases left between them. The CDR3 spells CASSFLTNYNEQFF. Written as DNA, the CDR3 is TGTGCCAGCAGTTTCCTGACGAATTACAATGAGCAGTTCTTC.

This clonotype showed up many times. The chain links TRBV5-6 to TRBJ2-1; the D gene is possibly TRBD2 (6 bases). Looked up from germline, CDR1 is SGHDT and CDR2 is YYEEEE. Trimming pared 2 bases from V and 12 bases from J, leaving 18 bases between. The CDR3 is 14 residues long. CDR3 loop: CASSFQPLGGRQFF. For the CDR3, the DNA is TGTGCCAGCAGCTTCCAGCCCCTCGGGGGTAGGCAGTTCTTC. The whole variable domain, remainder taken from reference TRBV5-6 and TRBJ2-1, is DAGVTQSPTHLIKTRGQQVTLRCSPKSGHDTVSWYQQALGQGPQFIFQYYEEEERQRGNFPDRFSGHQFPNYSSELNVNALLLGDSALYLCASSFQPLGGRQFFGPGTRLTVL.